These 18 T cell receptor delta chains were sequenced from one sample in a study of γδ T cells in repeated Plasmodium falciparum infection. TCRdb reran clone calling via CATT on the multiplex PCR reads. Of around 46,000 delta-chain clones in the sample, approximately 1.5% were seen once. Gammadelta T cells were flow-sorted from PBMC into Vgamma9/Vdelta2+ and Vdelta2-negative populations for bulk analysis. Material: gamma-delta T cells from blood. The receptors derive from a pool of human donors (malaria-infected and uninfected, not separated).

This clone turned up a few times. Since a far larger clone is one base different, this is likely a read error. The identical CDR3 is also encoded by other nucleotide sequences in the sample. This rearrangement joins TRDV2 to TRDJ1, with D possibly matching TRDD3 (6 bases). This CDR3 spans 16 amino acids. CDR1 is GEAIGNYY, CDR2 EKD, per germline. The CDR3 region has the DNA TGTGCCTGTGACACCGTGGGGGCCGTGACGGACGATAAACTCATCTTC. This gives the protein CACDTVGAVTDDKLIF.

This clone was counted many times. A read error is the likely source, as a far larger clone sits one nucleotide away. V usage is TRDV1 and J usage is TRDJ1, with D tentatively TRDD2 (5 bases). The length of the CDR3 is 13 residues. Germline CDR1 and CDR2: TSWWSYY and QGS. V shed 3 bases and J shed 4 bases, with 9 bases lying between them. CDR3 nucleotide sequence: TGTGCTCTTGGGGACTCCTATCGCGATAAACTCATCTTT. It translates to CALGDSYRDKLIF.

In its sample, this clone was seen many times. TCRdb gives a protein that differs at residue 5 from what the DNA encodes, so the protein here is translated from the DNA. The chain is built from TRDV1 and TRDJ1; TRDD3 aligns across 10 bases. The J gene was missing in TCRdb and was found by matching the end of the DNA to germline. Looked up from germline, CDR1 is TSWWSYY and CDR2 is QGS. V shed 3 bases, J shed 0 bases, and the junction held 22 bases outside the gene matches. The CDR3 has 22 amino acids. The CDR3 reads CALGDTSRYWGMGIPYTDKLIF. The CDR3 DNA reads as TGTGCTCTTGGGGACACTTCCCGGTACTGGGGGATGGGGATACCGTACACCGATAAACTCATCTTT.

This clone was counted many times. A read error may be the cause here, since a much bigger clone is one base away. The rearrangement joins TRDV1 to TRDJ1; 10 bases are a match to TRDD3. V lost 5 bases, J lost 3 bases, and 18 bases stayed unmatched. Per germline, CDR1 TSWWSYY and CDR2 QGS. The CDR3 covers 19 residues. CDR3 amino acids: CALGYNLRRGIRVADKLIF. As DNA, the CDR3 is TGTGCTCTTGGGTACAATCTACGGCGGGGGATACGTGTTGCCGATAAACTCATCTTT.

Worth noting for this clone: A far larger clone is one nucleotide away, so this likely arose from a read error. The DNA is omitted, as the CDR3 cannot be located on it reliably, and the CDR3 follows TCRdb's listing. Other DNA sequences in the sample encode the same CDR3. The chain's CDR3 is CAFGALGDTRLIF. The chain joins TRDV3 to TRDJ1; the table's TRDD3 call for D was not verified on the DNA. The CDR3 spans 13 residues, counting both ends. The germline V gene has CDR1 TVYSNPD and CDR2 GDNSRS (reference sequence).

A word on this clone: TCRdb lists the protein of a much larger clone for this DNA, which differs at residue 11, so this is likely a read error; the protein given here is translated from the DNA itself. The V gene call reads TRDV1; no J gene was called; TRDD3, the table's D call, lacks a check against the DNA. The CDR3 loop spans 16 amino acids. Germline assignment: CDR1 TSWWSYY and CDR2 QGS. CDR3 DNA: TGTGCTCTTGGGGATCCTCTACTTACGGGGATTGATAAACTTATCTTT. Residues: CALGDPLLTGIDKLIF.

Worth noting for this clone: TCRdb's listed protein matches a much larger clone and diverges from this DNA's translation at residue 6, likely through a read error; the protein shown comes from the DNA. The chain couples TRDV3 to TRDJ1; the D gene could be TRDD2 or TRDD3 (8 bases each). This CDR3 contains 21 residues. V was cut by 0 bases and J by 1 base, with 33 bases left in between. The germline gives CDR1 TVYSNPD, CDR2 GDNSRS (reference sequence). CDR3 region: CAFSESSYLLGDPPITDKLIF. In nucleotides, the CDR3 is TGTGCCTTTAGTGAGTCTTCCTACTTGCTGGGGGACCCTCCTATCACCGATAAACTCATCTTT. Drawing the rest from reference TRDV3 and TRDJ1, the complete variable domain is CDKVTQSSPDQTVASGSEVVLLCTYDTVYSNPDLFWYRIRPDYSFQFVFYGDNSRSEGADFTQGRFSVKHILTQKAFHLVISPVRTEDSATYYCAFSESSYLLGDPPITDKLIFGKGTRVTVEP.

As to this clone: A far larger clone differs by one base, so this is likely a read error. The chain is built from TRDV1 and TRDJ1, with 12 bases that match TRDD3. Here the J gene was assigned by germline matching of the DNA, as TCRdb has none. Looked up from germline, CDR1 is TSWWSYY and CDR2 is QGS. This CDR3 has 22 residues. The CDR3 DNA is TGTGCTCTTGGGGAACTAAGACTTCCCTTACTGGGGGATACTAAGTACACTGATAAACTCATCTTT. As protein: CALGELRLPLLGDTKYTDKLIF.

As to this clone: TCRdb's listed protein matches a much larger clone and diverges from this DNA's translation at residue 6, likely through a read error; the protein shown comes from the DNA. The V call is TRDV1, the J call TRDJ1; 12 bases map to TRDD3. The J gene comes from matching the DNA to germline here; TCRdb lacks it. Trimming cost V 2 bases and J 10 bases; bases outside gene matches: 14. The CDR3 is 17 amino acids. Germline V gives CDR1 TSWWSYY, CDR2 QGS. Written as DNA, the CDR3 is TGTGCTCTTGGGGAAGGGGGTCTACTGGGGGATACCATAAGACTCATCTTT. Translation: CALGEGGLLGDTIRLIF.

This clone occurred a few times. It may be a read error: a sequence one base away is much more abundant. Other nucleotide sequences from this sample produce the same CDR3. The chain couples TRDV1 to TRDJ1, with TRDD3 matching 9 bases. Germline loops: CDR1 TSWWSYY, CDR2 QGS. This CDR3 has 19 amino acids. The CDR3, as DNA: TGTGCTCTTGGGGGCTCTACGACTGGGGGACTGAAGTACACCGATAAACTCATCTTC. Translated, it gives CALGGSTTGGLKYTDKLIF.

On this clone: The TCRdb protein, from a much larger clone, departs from this DNA's translation at residue 21, likely by read error; the protein shown derives from the DNA. The chain employs TRDV1 and TRDJ1, with D perhaps being TRDD1 or TRDD2 (5 bases each). V lost 0 bases and J 1 base, leaving 45 bases between the germline ends. Germline V lookup: CDR1 TSWWSYY, CDR2 QGS. The CDR3 runs to 27 residues. The CDR3 DNA follows: TGTGCTCTTGGGGAACTTGGTGGCCCTACATCTATACTCGGTTCCTTTCTAGAAAATACTTCCACCGATAAACTCATCTTT. Amino acids: CALGELGGPTSILGSFLENTSTDKLIF.

On this clone: For this DNA, TCRdb reports the protein of a much larger clone, which diverges at residue 21, most likely from a read error; the protein presented here is translated directly from the DNA. The chain has TRDV1 and TRDJ2; TRDD2 matches at 8 bases. Assignment of the J gene here rests on matching the DNA to germline, because TCRdb gives none. The CDR3 loop spans 22 amino acids. After removal of 4 bases from V and 12 bases from J, the junction contained 34 bases not matched to a gene. CDR1 TSWWSYY and CDR2 QGS come from the germline V gene. The CDR3 reads CALGGLPTDSWGYPPITDKLFF. CDR3 DNA: TGTGCTCTTGGGGGACTTCCTACCGATAGTTGGGGGTACCCTCCAATTACCGATAAACTCTTCTTT.

On this clone: A far larger clone is a single base away, which makes a read error likely. Within the sample, other DNA sequences also encode this same CDR3. The chain employs TRDV1 and TRDJ1, with 13 bases lining up with TRDD3. The J gene, not given by TCRdb, was assigned here from a germline match of the nucleotide sequence. The CDR3 extends over 19 amino acids. Germline lookup yields CDR1 TSWWSYY and CDR2 QGS. CDR3 sequence reads: CALGELSPTTGGYEDKLIF. The CDR3 bases are TGTGCCCTTGGGGAGCTTTCCCCCACTACTGGGGGATACGAGGATAAACTCATCTTT.

Concerning this clone: The mismatch at residue 19 between this DNA's translation and the TCRdb protein of a much larger clone likely reflects a read error; the protein shown is translated from the DNA. The rearrangement joins TRDV1 to TRDJ1, with 7 bases that match TRDD3. CDR1 is TSWWSYY, CDR2 QGS, per germline. V lost 0 bases, J lost 14 bases, and 33 bases stayed unmatched. The CDR3 extends over 21 amino acids. The CDR3 is CALGELKVLSTWGEYTDKIIF. Written as DNA, the CDR3 is TGTGCTCTTGGGGAACTGAAAGTTCTGTCCACCTGGGGGGAATACACCGATAAAATAATCTTT.

A word on this clone: The TCRdb record carries a much larger clone's protein, which differs from this DNA's translation at residue 6; a read error is the likely cause, and the protein listed here is the DNA translation. V usage is TRDV1 and J usage is TRDJ1; the match to TRDD3 covers 7 bases. Germline V CDR1 and CDR2: TSWWSYY, QGS. This CDR3 spans 22 amino acids. Losses at the gene ends were 2 bases for V and 0 bases for J; bases not matched to a gene: 24. CDR3 in amino acids: CALGEAPTGPLWGSPYTDKLIF. The CDR3 nucleotides are TGTGCTCTTGGGGAAGCCCCTACAGGACCCCTCTGGGGGTCTCCGTACACCGATAAACTCATCTTT.

The sample holds a few counts of this clone. This likely traces to a read error, being one base from a far larger clone. Other DNA sequences within the sample encode an identical CDR3. This rearrangement joins TRDV1 to TRDJ1; 8 nucleotides align to TRDD2. The CDR3 spans 15 residues. Germline V gene lookup returns CDR1 TSWWSYY and CDR2 QGS. The CDR3 here is CALGESFLNTDKLIF. In DNA form, the CDR3 reads TGTGCCCTTGGGGAATCCTTCCTAAACACCGATAAACTCATCTTT.

This clone was detected a few times. A far larger clone lies a single base away; this is likely a read error. Other DNA sequences in the sample encode the same CDR3. The CDR3, as DNA: TGTGCTCTCGGGGAACGATCCTTCCCAAAGACCCAAGTGTTACTGGGGGAATGTCGAGCGAACGATAAACTCATCTTT. Translating it yields CALGERSFPKTQVLLGECRANDKLIF. The genes are TRDV1 and TRDJ1; 9 positions agree with TRDD3. Germline V CDR1 and CDR2: TSWWSYY, QGS. This CDR3 has 26 amino acids.

Ten or more counts support this clone. The chain's CDR3 is CALGSHNYSTGGYTDTDKLIF. The CDR3 DNA reads TGTGCTCTTGGAAGCCATAATTACTCTACTGGGGGATACACCGACACCGATAAACTCATCTTT. The chain combines TRDV1 with TRDJ1, with 12 bases that match TRDD3. The J gene was not available in TCRdb and was assigned here by matching the DNA to germline segments. V shed 6 bases, J shed 0 bases, and the junction held 20 bases outside the gene matches. Per the germline V gene, CDR1 is TSWWSYY and CDR2 is QGS. This CDR3 region has 21 residues.